What follows are 13 T cell receptor beta chains derived from one specimen sequenced in a study of T cell repertoires in cytomegalovirus infection. MiXCR, applied by TCRdb to the reads, yields one record per CDR3 protein. The sample lists over 200,000 distinct CDR3 sequences; 12% to 15% were seen once. Material for sequencing was PBMCs. The receptors originated from a human donor in good health (CMV status not recorded). Some clones in this sample may be carry-over from other donors' samples.

There are a few counts of this clonotype. The rearrangement joins TRBV5-1 to TRBJ1-1; D is uncertain. The CDR3 spans 15 residues. The germline V gene encodes CDR1 SGHRS and CDR2 YFSETQ. V shed 4 bases and J shed 3 bases, with 16 bases lying between them. The CDR3 nucleotides read TGCGCCAGCAGCGGAACCCTACGGTCAGACACTGAAGCTTTCTTT. It encodes CASSGTLRSDTEAFF.

This chain links TRBV27 with TRBJ2-3; D is ambiguous. CDR3 length equals 13 residues. Germline CDR1 and CDR2: MNHEY and SMNVEV (reference sequence). V gave up 6 bases and J gave up 5 bases, with 12 bases separating them. Written as DNA, the CDR3 is TGTGCCAGCAGCACAGCCCTCGGAGATACGCAGTATTTT. Residues: CASSTALGDTQYF.

The rearrangement links TRBV6-6 to TRBJ1-5, with D perhaps TRBD1 (6 bases). Germline CDR1 and CDR2: MNHNY and SVGAGI (reference sequence). This CDR3 contains 15 residues. V lost 6 bases and J lost 5, with 17 bases in between. CDR3 loop: CASSHGTLSDQPQHF. Here the CDR3 DNA reads TGTGCCAGCAGCCACGGGACACTGAGCGATCAGCCCCAGCATTTT.

As DNA, the CDR3 is TGTGCCAGCAGCTTAAGGGGGGACAGGAACACTGAAGCTTTCTTT. It codes for CASSLRGDRNTEAFF. V and J are TRBV7-3 and TRBJ1-1, with 7 bases identical to TRBD1. Trimming at V came to 1 base and at J to 1 base, leaving 3 bases not matched to a gene. The germline CDR1 and CDR2 sequences are SGHTA and FQGTGA. CDR3 length: 15 residues.

The chain joins TRBV20-1 to TRBJ2-7; 8 bases map to TRBD2. V shed 6 bases and J 5 bases; nucleotides not matched to a gene: 9. The CDR3 runs to 13 residues. In germline, CDR1 is DFQATT, CDR2 SNEGSKA (reference sequence). The CDR3 nucleotides read TGCAGTGCCGTAATAGCGGGGCTGGACGAGCAGTACTTC. Translation gives CSAVIAGLDEQYF.

This clonotype has at least ten counts. The rearrangement uses TRBV7-2 and TRBJ2-1; 8 nucleotides align to TRBD2. Trimming took 5 bases from V and 5 from J; bases not matched to a gene: 14. CDR3 length: 17 residues. Germline V lookup: CDR1 SGHTA, CDR2 FQGNSA. In nucleotides, the CDR3 is TGTGCCAGCAGCCCGGCGGTCCGGGGGGGCACCCACAATGAGCAGTTCTTC. It yields the protein CASSPAVRGGTHNEQFF.

This clonotype was counted once. This may be a read error, as it is one base from a much larger clone. The V gene is TRBV7-3, the J gene TRBJ2-1; D possibly corresponds to TRBD1 (6 bases). This CDR3 contains 13 residues. The germline V gene has CDR1 SGHTA and CDR2 FQGTGA. The CDR3: CASSQKDSNVQFF. The DNA of the CDR3 is TGTGCCAGCAGCCAGAAGGACAGCAATGTGCAGTTCTTC. Filled out from reference TRBV7-3 and TRBJ2-1, the complete variable domain reads GAGVSQTPSNKVTEKGKYVELRCDPISGHTALYWYRQSLGQGPEFLIYFQGTGAADDSGLPNDRFFAVRPEGSVSTLKIQRTERGDSAVYLCASSQKDSNVQFFGPGTRLTVL.

The sample holds many counts of this clonotype. V usage is TRBV7-9 and J usage is TRBJ1-5; unclear D gene. CDR1 is SEHNR, CDR2 FQNEAQ, per germline (reference sequence). V was pared by 5 bases and J by 7 bases, with 9 bases between. CDR3 length equals 12 residues. The chain's CDR3 is CASSTERQPQHF. CDR3 DNA sequence: TGTGCCAGCAGCACTGAGAGGCAGCCCCAGCATTTT. Full variable domain (rest looked up from reference TRBV7-9 and TRBJ1-5): DTGVSQNPRHKITKRGQNVTFRCDPISEHNRLYWYRQTLGQGPEFLTYFQNEAQLEKSRLLSDRFSAERPKGSFSTLEIQRTEQGDSAMYLCASSTERQPQHFGDGTRLSIL.

The V and J genes are TRBV7-9 and TRBJ1-4; no firm D call. The V and J ends lost 5 bases and 6 bases respectively, with 10 bases between them. Germline V lookup: CDR1 SEHNR, CDR2 FQNEAQ (reference sequence). The CDR3 runs 13 residues. CDR3 nucleotide sequence: TGTGCCAGCAGCCCGGCTGGGTATGAAAAACTGTTTTTT. Protein sequence: CASSPAGYEKLFF. The whole variable domain, remainder taken from reference TRBV7-9 and TRBJ1-4, is DTGVSQNPRHKITKRGQNVTFRCDPISEHNRLYWYRQTLGQGPEFLTYFQNEAQLEKSRLLSDRFSAERPKGSFSTLEIQRTEQGDSAMYLCASSPAGYEKLFFGSGTQLSVL.

The V and J genes are TRBV7-9 and TRBJ2-7; 7 bases map to TRBD2. The germline gives CDR1 SEHNR, CDR2 FQNEAQ (reference sequence). Trimming removed 4 bases from V and 2 bases from J; junction bases left unmatched: 17. This CDR3 is built from 18 residues. For the CDR3, the DNA is TGTGCCAGCAGCTCCTTTAGGGTGGGGGGGACCGAAGCCTACGAGCAGTACTTC. Amino acids: CASSSFRVGGTEAYEQYF.

Written as DNA, the CDR3 is TGCGCCAGCAGCTCGTACTCGGGACGTTCGGACTATGGCTACACCTTC. Encoded protein: CASSSYSGRSDYGYTF. The chain uses TRBV5-1 and TRBJ1-2, with D possibly being TRBD1 (5 bases). Germline lookup yields CDR1 SGHRS and CDR2 YFSETQ. CDR3 length: 16 residues. With 3 bases removed from V and 3 bases from J, the gap between germline ends came to 18 bases.

This chain uses TRBV12-3 or TRBV12-4 with TRBJ2-7; TRBD2 is a possible D gene (5 bases). Deletions cut 0 bases from V and 5 bases from J, with 14 bases between. This CDR3 spans 15 amino acids. The CDR3, as DNA: TGTGCCAGCAGTTTAGCGAGGGCTAGCTGGGACGAGCAGTACTTC. Amino acid sequence: CASSLARASWDEQYF.

In the case of this clonotype: One end of the junction fails to match germline, which may point to a read error. This chain joins TRBV2 and TRBJ2-7; D perhaps matches TRBD2 (5 bases). CDR1 and CDR2 from the germline V gene are SNHLY and FYNNEI. This CDR3 has 15 residues. The CDR3 here is CASSAIGSRFYEQCF. CDR3 bases: TGTGCCAGCAGCGCAATAGGGAGTCGCTTCTACGAGCAGTGCTTC.